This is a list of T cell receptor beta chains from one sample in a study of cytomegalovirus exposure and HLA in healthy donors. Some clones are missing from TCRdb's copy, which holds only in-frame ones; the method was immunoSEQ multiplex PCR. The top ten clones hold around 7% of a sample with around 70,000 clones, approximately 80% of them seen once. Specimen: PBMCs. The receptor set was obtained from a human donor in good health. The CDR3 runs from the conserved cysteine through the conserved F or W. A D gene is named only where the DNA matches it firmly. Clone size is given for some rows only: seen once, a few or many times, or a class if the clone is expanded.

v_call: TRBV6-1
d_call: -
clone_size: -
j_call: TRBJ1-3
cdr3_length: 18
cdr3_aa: CASSGAGDPPSFRNTIYF
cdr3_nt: TGTGCCAGCAGTGGGGCAGGGGATCCACCGAGCTTTAGAAACACCATATATTTT

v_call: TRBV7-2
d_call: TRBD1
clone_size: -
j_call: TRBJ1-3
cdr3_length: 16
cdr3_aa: CASNPWDRTSGNTIYF
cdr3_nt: TGTGCCAGCAACCCTTGGGACAGGACCTCTGGAAACACCATATATTTT

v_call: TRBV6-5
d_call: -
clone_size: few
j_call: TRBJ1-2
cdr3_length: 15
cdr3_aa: CASSRSDGAVTGYTF
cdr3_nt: TGTGCCAGCAGTCGAAGCGATGGGGCTGTGACGGGCTACACCTTC

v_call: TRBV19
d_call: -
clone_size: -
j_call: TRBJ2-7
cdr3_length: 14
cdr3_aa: CASSIGVGGYEQYF
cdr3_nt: TGTGCCAGTAGTATAGGGGTCGGAGGCTACGAGCAGTACTTC

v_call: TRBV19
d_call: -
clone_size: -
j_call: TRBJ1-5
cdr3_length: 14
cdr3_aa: CASSFSGEAQPQHF
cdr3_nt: TGTGCCAGTAGTTTTTCGGGGGAGGCTCAGCCCCAGCATTTT

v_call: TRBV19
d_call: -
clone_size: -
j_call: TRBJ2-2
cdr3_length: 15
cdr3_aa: CASSMGRGGAGELFF
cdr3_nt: TGTGCCAGTAGTATGGGCAGGGGTGGTGCTGGGGAGCTGTTTTTT

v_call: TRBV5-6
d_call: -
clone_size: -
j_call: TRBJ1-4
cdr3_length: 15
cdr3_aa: CASSYIQGSDEKLFF
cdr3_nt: TGCGCCAGCAGCTATATCCAGGGAAGTGATGAAAAACTGTTTTTT

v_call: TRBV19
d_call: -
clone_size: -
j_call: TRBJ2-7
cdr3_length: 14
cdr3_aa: CASAPGQRSYEQYF
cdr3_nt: TGTGCCAGCGCCCCGGGACAACGCTCCTACGAGCAGTACTTC

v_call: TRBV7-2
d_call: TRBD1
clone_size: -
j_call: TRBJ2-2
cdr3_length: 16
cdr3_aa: CASSLATGTNTGELFF
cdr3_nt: TGTGCCAGCAGCTTAGCGACAGGGACCAACACCGGGGAGCTGTTTTTT

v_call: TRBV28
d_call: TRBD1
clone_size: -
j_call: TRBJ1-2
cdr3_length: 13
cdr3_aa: CASSLTYDRGRDF
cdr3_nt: TGTGCCAGCAGTCTAACGTACGACAGGGGCCGGGACTTC

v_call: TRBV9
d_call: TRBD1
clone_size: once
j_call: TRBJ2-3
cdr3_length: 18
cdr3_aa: CASGVEGQGFVYTDTQYF
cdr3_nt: TGTGCCAGCGGCGTAGAGGGACAGGGTTTTGTTTACACAGATACGCAGTATTTT

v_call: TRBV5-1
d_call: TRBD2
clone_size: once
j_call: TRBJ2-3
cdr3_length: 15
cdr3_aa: CASSSLAGSTDTQYF
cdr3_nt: TGCGCCAGCAGCTCCCTAGCGGGGAGCACAGATACGCAGTATTTT

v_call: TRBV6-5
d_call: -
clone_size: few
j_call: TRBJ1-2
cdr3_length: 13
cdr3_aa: CASSPEGEHGYTF
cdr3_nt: TGTGCCAGCAGCCCCGAGGGAGAACATGGCTACACCTTC

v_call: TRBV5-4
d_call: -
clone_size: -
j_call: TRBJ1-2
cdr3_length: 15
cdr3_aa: CASSLTGIRGYGYTF
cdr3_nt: TGTGCCAGCAGCTTAACAGGGATTAGGGGCTATGGCTACACCTTC

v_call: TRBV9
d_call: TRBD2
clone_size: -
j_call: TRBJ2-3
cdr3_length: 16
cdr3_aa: CASSVTSGVYADTQYF
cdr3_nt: TGTGCCAGCAGCGTTACTAGCGGGGTCTACGCAGATACGCAGTATTTT

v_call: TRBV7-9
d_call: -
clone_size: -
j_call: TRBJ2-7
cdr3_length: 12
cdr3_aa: CASSLRVYEQYF
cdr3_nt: TGTGCCAGCAGCCTCAGGGTGTACGAGCAGTACTTC

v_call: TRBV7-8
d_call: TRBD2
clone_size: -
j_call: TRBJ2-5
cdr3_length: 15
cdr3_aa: CASSLDTGGRETQYF
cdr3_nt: TGTGCCAGCAGCTTAGACACGGGGGGTAGAGAGACCCAGTACTTC

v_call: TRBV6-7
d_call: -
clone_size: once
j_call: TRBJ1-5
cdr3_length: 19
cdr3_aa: CATGRFTGLHKKGVQPQHF
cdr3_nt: TGTGCCACCGGCAGGTTCACAGGGCTACATAAAAAAGGAGTACAGCCCCAGCATTTT

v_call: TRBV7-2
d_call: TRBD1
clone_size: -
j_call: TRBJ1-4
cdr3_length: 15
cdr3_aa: CASSRPTGQGEKLFF
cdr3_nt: TGTGCCAGCAGCAGGCCGACAGGGCAGGGTGAAAAACTGTTTTTT

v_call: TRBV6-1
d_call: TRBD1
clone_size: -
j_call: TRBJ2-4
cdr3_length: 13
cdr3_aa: CASNQGGQGVTYF
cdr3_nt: TGTGCCAGCAACCAAGGGGGACAGGGGGTGACGTACTTC

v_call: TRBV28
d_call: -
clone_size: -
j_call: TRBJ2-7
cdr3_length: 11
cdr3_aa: CASSFHAGQYF
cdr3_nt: TGTGCCAGCAGTTTCCACGCCGGGCAGTACTTC

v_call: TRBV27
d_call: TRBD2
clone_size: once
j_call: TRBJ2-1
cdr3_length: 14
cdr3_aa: CASGLAGSYNEQFF
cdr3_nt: TGTGCCAGCGGCCTAGCGGGCTCCTACAATGAGCAGTTCTTC

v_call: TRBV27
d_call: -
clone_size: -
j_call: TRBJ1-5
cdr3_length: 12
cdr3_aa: CASWTLNQPQHF
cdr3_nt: TGTGCCAGCTGGACACTAAATCAGCCCCAGCATTTT

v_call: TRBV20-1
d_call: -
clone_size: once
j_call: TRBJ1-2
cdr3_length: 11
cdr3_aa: CSAKNIHGYTF
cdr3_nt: TGCAGTGCCAAGAACATACATGGCTACACCTTC

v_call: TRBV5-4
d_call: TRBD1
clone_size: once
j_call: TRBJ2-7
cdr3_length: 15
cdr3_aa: CASRMGQGTQYEQYF
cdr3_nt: TGTGCCAGCAGAATGGGACAGGGAACCCAGTACGAGCAGTACTTC